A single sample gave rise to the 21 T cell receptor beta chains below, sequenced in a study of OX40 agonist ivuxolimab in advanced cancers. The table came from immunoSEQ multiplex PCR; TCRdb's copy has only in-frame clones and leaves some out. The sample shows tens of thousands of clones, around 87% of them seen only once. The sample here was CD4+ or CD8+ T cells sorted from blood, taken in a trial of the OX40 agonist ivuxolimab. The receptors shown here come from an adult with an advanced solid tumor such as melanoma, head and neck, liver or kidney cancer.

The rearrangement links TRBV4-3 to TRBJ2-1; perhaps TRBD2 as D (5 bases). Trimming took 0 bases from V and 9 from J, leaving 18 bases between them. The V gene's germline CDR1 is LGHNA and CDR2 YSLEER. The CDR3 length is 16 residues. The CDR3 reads CASSQDRTVDVGEQFF. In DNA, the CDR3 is TGCGCCAGCAGCCAAGATCGGACTGTCGATGTGGGTGAGCAGTTCTTC.

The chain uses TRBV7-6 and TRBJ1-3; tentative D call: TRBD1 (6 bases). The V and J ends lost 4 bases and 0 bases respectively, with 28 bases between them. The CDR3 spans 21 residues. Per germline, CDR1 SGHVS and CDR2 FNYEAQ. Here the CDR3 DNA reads TGTGCCAGCAGCTACCTCCTCGGGGGGCGACCGATTGGCGCCTCTGGAAACACCATATATTTT. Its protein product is CASSYLLGGRPIGASGNTIYF.

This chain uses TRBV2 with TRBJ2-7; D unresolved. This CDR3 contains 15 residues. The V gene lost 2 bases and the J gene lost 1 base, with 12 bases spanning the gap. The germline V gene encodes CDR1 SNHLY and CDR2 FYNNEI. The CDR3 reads CASSESGFGSYEQYF. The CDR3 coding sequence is TGTGCCAGCAGTGAAAGTGGGTTTGGGTCCTACGAGCAGTACTTC.

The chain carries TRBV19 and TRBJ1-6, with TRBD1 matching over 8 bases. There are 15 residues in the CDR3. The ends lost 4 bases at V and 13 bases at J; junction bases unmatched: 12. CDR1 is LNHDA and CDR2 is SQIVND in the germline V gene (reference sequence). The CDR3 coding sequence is TGTGCCAGTAGTAACAGAGGACAGGGCCTCAGGCCCCTCCACTTT. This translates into CASSNRGQGLRPLHF.

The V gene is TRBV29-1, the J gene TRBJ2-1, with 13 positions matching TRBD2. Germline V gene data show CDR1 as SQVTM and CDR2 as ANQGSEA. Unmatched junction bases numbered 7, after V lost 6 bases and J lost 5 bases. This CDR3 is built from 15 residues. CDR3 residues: CSVIGLAGADNEQFF. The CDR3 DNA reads TGCAGCGTGATCGGACTAGCGGGAGCAGACAATGAGCAGTTCTTC.

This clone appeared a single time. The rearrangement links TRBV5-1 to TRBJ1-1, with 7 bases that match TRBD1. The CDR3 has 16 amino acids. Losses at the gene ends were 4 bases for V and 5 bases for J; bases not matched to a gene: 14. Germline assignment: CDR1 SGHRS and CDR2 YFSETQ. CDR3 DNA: TGCGCCAGCAGCCTACTATCAACAGGGGATTATACTGAAGCTTTCTTT. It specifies CASSLLSTGDYTEAFF.

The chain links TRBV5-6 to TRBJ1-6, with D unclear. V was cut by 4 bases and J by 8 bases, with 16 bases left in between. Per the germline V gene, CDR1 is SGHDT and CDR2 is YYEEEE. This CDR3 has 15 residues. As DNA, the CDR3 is TGTGCCAGCAGCCCCTGGTTCGGGGAGTATTCACCCCTCCACTTT. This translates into CASSPWFGEYSPLHF.

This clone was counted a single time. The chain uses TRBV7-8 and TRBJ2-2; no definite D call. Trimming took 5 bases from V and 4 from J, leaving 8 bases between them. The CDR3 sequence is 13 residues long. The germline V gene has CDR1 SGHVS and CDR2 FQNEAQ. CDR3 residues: CASSLTATGELFF. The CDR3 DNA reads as TGTGCCAGCAGCCTTACAGCCACCGGGGAGCTGTTTTTT.

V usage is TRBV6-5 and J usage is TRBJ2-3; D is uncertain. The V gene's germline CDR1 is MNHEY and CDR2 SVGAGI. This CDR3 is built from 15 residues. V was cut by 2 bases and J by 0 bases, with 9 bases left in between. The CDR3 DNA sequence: TGTGCCAGCAGTTACGGTGACGGGAGCACAGATACGCAGTATTTT. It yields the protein CASSYGDGSTDTQYF.

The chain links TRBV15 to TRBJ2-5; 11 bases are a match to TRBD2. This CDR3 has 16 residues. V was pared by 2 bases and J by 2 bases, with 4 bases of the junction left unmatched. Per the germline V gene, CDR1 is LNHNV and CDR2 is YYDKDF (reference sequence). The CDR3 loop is CATSRQLAGVQETQYF. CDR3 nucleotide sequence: TGTGCCACCAGCAGACAACTAGCGGGAGTTCAAGAGACCCAGTACTTC.

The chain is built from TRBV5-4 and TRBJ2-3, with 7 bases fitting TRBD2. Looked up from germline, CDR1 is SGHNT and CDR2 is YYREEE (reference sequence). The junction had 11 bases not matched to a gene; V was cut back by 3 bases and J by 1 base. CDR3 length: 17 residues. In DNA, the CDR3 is TGTGCCAGCAGCTCCCCCGTTGGTGCGGGAGGCACAGATACGCAGTATTTT. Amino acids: CASSSPVGAGGTDTQYF.

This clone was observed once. This CDR3 reads CSVAGTGGVETQYF. As DNA, the CDR3 is TGCAGCGTTGCAGGGACAGGGGGTGTGGAGACCCAGTACTTC. The chain has TRBV29-1 and TRBJ2-5; 11 positions agree with TRBD1. Germline V gene lookup returns CDR1 SQVTM and CDR2 ANQGSEA. The length of the CDR3 is 14 residues. After removal of 4 bases from V and 5 bases from J, the junction contained 6 bases not matched to a gene.

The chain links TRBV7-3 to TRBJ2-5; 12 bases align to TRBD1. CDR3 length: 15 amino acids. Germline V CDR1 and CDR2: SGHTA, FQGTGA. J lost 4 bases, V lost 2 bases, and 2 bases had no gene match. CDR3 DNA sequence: TGTGCCAGCAGCTTAGGGACAGGGGGCGGAGAGACCCAGTACTTC. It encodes CASSLGTGGGETQYF.

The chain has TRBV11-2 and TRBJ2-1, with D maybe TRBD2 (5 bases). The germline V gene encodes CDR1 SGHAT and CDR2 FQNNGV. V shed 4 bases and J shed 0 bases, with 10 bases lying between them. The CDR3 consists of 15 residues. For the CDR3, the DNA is TGTGCCAGCAGCTCAACTGGGAGCTCCTACAATGAGCAGTTCTTC. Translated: CASSSTGSSYNEQFF.

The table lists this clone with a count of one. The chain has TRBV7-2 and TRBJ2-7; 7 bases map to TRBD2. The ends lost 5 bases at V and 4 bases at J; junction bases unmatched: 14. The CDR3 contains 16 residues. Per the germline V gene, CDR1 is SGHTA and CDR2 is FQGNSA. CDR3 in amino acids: CASSPNFGGGLYEQYF. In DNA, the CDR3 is TGTGCCAGCAGCCCAAATTTCGGGGGAGGGTTATACGAGCAGTACTTC.

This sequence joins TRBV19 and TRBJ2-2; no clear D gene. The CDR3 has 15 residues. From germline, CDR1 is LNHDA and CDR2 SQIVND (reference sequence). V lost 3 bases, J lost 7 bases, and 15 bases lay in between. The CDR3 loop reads CASSMVGWNDGELFF. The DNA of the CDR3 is TGTGCCAGTAGTATGGTAGGGTGGAACGACGGGGAGCTGTTTTTT.

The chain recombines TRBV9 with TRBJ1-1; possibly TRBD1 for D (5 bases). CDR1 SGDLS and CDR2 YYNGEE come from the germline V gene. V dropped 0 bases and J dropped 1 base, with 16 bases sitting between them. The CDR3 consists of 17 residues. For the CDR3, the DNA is TGTGCCAGCAGCGTAGGCGGTCCGGGACCGACGAACACTGAAGCTTTCTTT. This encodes CASSVGGPGPTNTEAFF.

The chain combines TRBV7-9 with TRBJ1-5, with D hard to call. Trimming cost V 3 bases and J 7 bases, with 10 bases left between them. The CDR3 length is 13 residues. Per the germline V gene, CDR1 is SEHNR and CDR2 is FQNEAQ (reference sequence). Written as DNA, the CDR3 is TGTGCCAGCAGCTTGATGGGGTCCCAGCCCCAGCATTTT. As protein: CASSLMGSQPQHF. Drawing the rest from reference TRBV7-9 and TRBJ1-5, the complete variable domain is DTGVSQNPRHKITKRGQNVTFRCDPISEHNRLYWYRQTLGQGPEFLTYFQNEAQLEKSRLLSDRFSAERPKGSFSTLEIQRTEQGDSAMYLCASSLMGSQPQHFGDGTRLSIL.

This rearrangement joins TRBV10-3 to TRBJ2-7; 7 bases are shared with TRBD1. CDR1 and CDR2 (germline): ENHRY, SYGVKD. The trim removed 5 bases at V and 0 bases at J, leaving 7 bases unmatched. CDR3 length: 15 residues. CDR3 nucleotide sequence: TGTGCCATCAGTCAGGAGGACAGGTCCTCCTACGAGCAGTACTTC. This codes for CAISQEDRSSYEQYF.

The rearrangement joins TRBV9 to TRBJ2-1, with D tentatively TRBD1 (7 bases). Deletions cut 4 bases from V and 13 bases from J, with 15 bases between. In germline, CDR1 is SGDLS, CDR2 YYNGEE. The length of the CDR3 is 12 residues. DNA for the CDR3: TGTGCCAGCAGCCCTGGAGGGGGCCGACAGTTCTTC. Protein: CASSPGGGRQFF.

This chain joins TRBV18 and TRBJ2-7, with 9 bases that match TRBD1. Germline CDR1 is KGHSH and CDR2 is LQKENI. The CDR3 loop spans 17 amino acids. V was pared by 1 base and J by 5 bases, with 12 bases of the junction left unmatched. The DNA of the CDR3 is TGTGCCAGCTCACCACAAGCGGTGGGACAGGGCATCCACGAGCAGTACTTC. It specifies CASSPQAVGQGIHEQYF.